Presented here are 5 T cell receptor beta chains from one specimen sequenced in a study of blood T cell repertoires in COVID-19 (dated by TCRdb to 2020 to 2022). Libraries were prepared through the immunoSEQ multiplex PCR assay. TCRdb carries this immuneACCESS record with in-frame sequences only. Its versions omit some clonotypes, under half of them owing to an unresolved V gene in the studies checked, with the rest unexplained. This sample gives over 95,000 clones in total; 80% to 90% of them show up just once. The ten most abundant clones make up roughly 10% of the sample. What was sequenced was peripheral blood. These receptors all come from a human donor in a cohort sampled during active COVID-19.

The rearrangement uses TRBV4-3 and TRBJ2-1; 7 bases are a match to TRBD2. The length of the CDR3 is 18 residues. CDR1 and CDR2 from the germline V gene are LGHNA and YSLEER. J was trimmed by 3 bases and V by 0 bases; bases with no gene match: 11. CDR3: CASSQDRPFGGSYNEQFF. As DNA, the CDR3 is TGCGCCAGCAGCCAAGATCGTCCATTTGGCGGGAGCTACAATGAGCAGTTCTTC.

The chain combines TRBV7-9 with TRBJ2-5; the D gene is possibly TRBD2 (6 bases). Germline V gives CDR1 SEHNR, CDR2 FQNEAQ (reference sequence). Trimming removed 5 bases at V and 9 bases at J, with 13 bases between. The CDR3 runs 12 residues. The CDR3: CASSPGVIAQYF. The CDR3 nucleotides read TGTGCCAGCAGCCCGGGGGTCATCGCCCAGTACTTC.

V and J are TRBV7-8 and TRBJ2-2; possible D gene TRBD2, 6 bases. CDR3 length: 15 residues. CDR1 and CDR2 (germline): SGHVS, FQNEAQ. V lost 3 bases and J 4 bases, leaving 12 bases between the germline ends. CDR3 loop: CASSFGGSGTGELFF. The CDR3, as DNA: TGTGCCAGCAGCTTTGGGGGGAGCGGCACCGGGGAGCTGTTTTTT.

In DNA, the CDR3 is TGTGCCAGCAGCGTAGCTCGTTCCGGGGGGGCCAGGAATGAGCAGTTCTTC. Protein sequence: CASSVARSGGARNEQFF. The rearrangement joins TRBV9 to TRBJ2-1; the match to TRBD2 covers 8 bases. CDR1 SGDLS and CDR2 YYNGEE come from the germline V gene. CDR3 length: 17 residues. V lost 0 bases and J lost 7; bases outside the gene matches: 12.

V is TRBV7-2 and J is TRBJ2-7; 14 bases agree with TRBD2. Unmatched junction bases numbered 12, after V lost 7 bases and J lost 7 bases. CDR3 length equals 16 residues. In germline, CDR1 is SGHTA, CDR2 FQGNSA. CDR3 amino acids: CASTPQVTSGGVEQYF. CDR3 DNA: TGTGCCAGCACTCCCCAGGTGACTAGCGGGGGGGTTGAGCAGTACTTC.